This T cell receptor beta chain was documented in a study of T cells after yellow fever vaccination. Overall study results and limits: Repertoires obtained by FACS sorting could include abundant clonotypes that entered as contaminants from the bulk population. Most clones from primary vaccination were detected again post-booster (approximately 97% CD4, 88% CD8).

Worth noting for this clonotype: Its antigen is as yet unknown.

By 5'RACE template switching, TCR cDNA was produced, with a universal primer site and UMIs added in the process. TCRdb re-derived calls from the 5' RACE reads in MiXCR, one entry per CDR3 protein. The repertoire consists of 500,000 to 650,000 distinct CDR3 sequences, with 9% to 15% occurring once and the leading ten covering about 16%. Germline V lookup: CDR1 SGHTA, CDR2 FQGNSA. The CDR3 spans 14 residues. V lost 3 bases and J 8 bases, leaving 14 bases between the germline ends. The receptor was derived from a man younger than 45 who received the YFV17D yellow fever vaccine. The chain combines TRBV7-2 with TRBJ2-1; tentative D call: TRBD2 (6 bases). This sample comprised PBMCs, obtained on the day of the yellow fever booster vaccination. CDR3 nucleotides: TGTGCCAGCAGCTTCACCGGGAGCCTCTATGAGCAGTTCTTC. It specifies CASSFTGSLYEQFF.